This record covers a single T cell receptor beta chain. The clone's antigen remains unknown. Base qualities are not at hand, and no much larger clone is one base apart. Using the deep immunoSEQ assay, TCR CDR3 regions were amplified from genomic DNA by multiplex PCR. For each cell subset, the extracted genomic DNA was distributed evenly across all wells of several immunoSEQ 96-well plates, and each plate served as one replicate. For sorted subsets, each replicate PCR was loaded with 200 ng genomic DNA, equivalent to about 33,000 T cell genomes. The purified libraries were quantified using a Qubit 3.0 fluorometer, sized with a Bioanalyzer 2100, and then quantified again using the KAPA Library Quantification kit. A separate single-read 150-cycle Illumina NextSeq 550 flow cell was used to sequence each immunoSEQ 96-well plate. From the authors' description of their analysis: The immunoSEQ output contained only junctional sequences without quality scores, so filtering could not match that applied to full-length reads. To assign V/J genes and CDR3, sequences were annotated against IMGT germline references using PyIR, a Python wrapper for IgBLAST v1.9. Any read was removed if the V/J assignment was weak (E-value above 1e-6), the CDR3 was missing, or the read contained stop codons, out-of-frame junctions, or ambiguous translated residues. V3J clonotypes were defined as sequences sharing the same inferred V gene, J gene, and CDR3 amino acid sequence. The percentage overlap between two repertoires was calculated by dividing the number of shared unique clonotypes by the size of the smaller repertoire. RTK rarefaction, the Chao1 estimator, and Recon v2.1 estimates of unobserved clonotypes were used to assess repertoire richness. OLGA was used to compute generation probabilities for all TCRbeta clonotypes that the gDNA method yielded from a handful of donors. The clones in this table, taken by TCRdb from immuneACCESS, are in-frame only. Not every clone is retained; where verified, under half of the shortfall comes from an unresolved V gene, and the cause of the rest is unknown. That table is the source of V, J and clone size, and D and trimming were worked out from the DNA. The table for this sample lists fewer than 850,000 clones; roughly 87% of them were counted only once. The ten top clones hold about a third of the sample.

Taken from the germline V gene (reference sequence), the CDR1 and CDR2 loops are SEHNR and FQNEAQ. Its CDR3 holds 12 amino acids, cysteine through phenylalanine. CDR3 DNA is the only sequence kept; it has 36 bases, read in frame from the first base. V was cut back by 4 bases and J by 9 bases, leaving a gap of 10 bases between them. The donors were healthy, HIV-negative adults with no recently reported acute infections or vaccinations. Every donor was a Caucasian adult residing in Nashville, Tennessee, USA. CD8 memory samples combined magnetically selected CD45RO+ cells with CCR7-negative CD45RA+ effector memory (TemRA) cells. After blood collection by leukapheresis, PBMCs were isolated using Ficoll-Histopaque density gradient centrifugation and then cryopreserved in the vapor phase of liquid nitrogen. Analytical flow cytometry was used to check the purity and quantity of every magnetically sorted T cell population. Genomic DNA was isolated from every sorted fraction and measured by UV absorbance on a Nanodrop 2000c.

The data stem from a study of shared clonotypes between healthy human individuals (dated by TCRdb to the early 2020s). Some background on the complete study: Two women and a few men aged 18 to 49 years were included in the cohort. Each donor's leukapheresis produced roughly between about 0.8 and 10 billion PBMCs. The study deeply sequenced blood TCR repertoires of about 5 healthy adults to estimate repertoire size and the extent of clonotype sharing between individuals. For each donor, CD4 naive and CD4 memory were each run on three plates, CD8 naive on two plates, and CD8 memory on one plate. Different laboratories and diverse techniques were used to prepare libraries and sequence TCR repertoires, to increase sequencing depth and limit assay-specific biases. Overall results and qualifications from the work: Based on pairwise subsampling, the degree of clonotype sharing among donors was expected to be affected by sequencing depth. Larger estimated clonotype richness was generally found for naive subsets than for memory subsets. About 5% of naive CD4, 3.5% of naive CD8, 2.3% of memory CD4, and more than 0.35% of memory CD8 clonotypes were shared across several donors. Sampling was restricted to blood, and TCR repertoires in tissues likely differ from the TCR repertoires found in blood. The genetic and exposure-history diversity represented was limited by the small number of donors. Compared with non-shared clonotypes, the clonotypes found in all four sorted-subset donors had higher generation probabilities. Incomplete sequencing was indicated by rarefaction of sorted-subset datasets, despite the large sequencing depth.

The TCR was taken from a man younger than 35 in good health. Some clones in this sample may be carry-over from other donors' samples. Sequenced sample: memory CD8+ T cells from PBMCs. In light of the paper, this sample's cell subset or site label describes: CD45RO+ cells pooled with CCR7-negative TemRA cells. The chain was built from TRBV7-9 and TRBJ2-1; TRBD2 might be the D gene, on 6 matching bases. The sequence in DNA is TGTGCCAGCAGCTCCGGGACTCCTGAGCAGTTCTTC. Its amino acids are CASSSGTPEQFF.